The clone carrying this T cell receptor beta chain was seen a few times. The V gene's germline CDR1 is MNHEY and CDR2 SVGEGT. The CDR3 is made up of 15 amino acids. With 7 bases clipped from V and 5 bases from J, the junction kept 13 bases outside the gene matches. Graves' hyperthyroidism was deemed stable absent ophthalmopathy progression within 18 months. Each patient was aged 18 to 65 and had newly diagnosed hyperthyroidism of under 2 months' duration. Clinical symptoms, serum thyroxine, TRAb, thyroid ultrasound and orbital computed tomography established diagnosis. The source material, RNA transcripts, was used to amplify TCR beta CDR3 regions. The TCR CDR3 was amplified in a first-round RT-PCR using the HTBI primer set. TCRdb reprocessed the multiplex PCR reads via MiXCR and lists one record per CDR3 protein. The profile shows about 700,000 distinct CDR3 sequences, approximately 15% of them singletons.

The record originates from a study of T cells in Graves' hyperthyroidism and ophthalmopathy. The chain recombines TRBV6-2 or TRBV6-3 with TRBJ2-7, with 8 bases aligning to TRBD2. The source is a woman younger than 35 with Graves' hyperthyroidism. Material for sequencing was blood. CDR3 amino acids: CASTPPPGGLDEQYF. The CDR3 DNA is TGTGCCAGCACCCCCCCCCCGGGAGGGCTCGACGAGCAGTACTTC.